Below, 2 T cell receptor beta chains from the same sample are listed, as sequenced in a study of identical twins. TCRdb passed the 5' RACE reads through MiXCR, listing each CDR3 protein once. Here the sample spans a few hundred thousand distinct CDR3 sequences, 9.5% to 10% being singletons. In addition, the sample was reused for a study of yellow fever vaccine responses in identical twins.

The sequencing input was PBMCs. Source of these receptors: a young woman in good health.

This clonotype was counted at least ten times. The gene calls are TRBV3-1 and TRBJ2-7; D unclear. Between the trimmed V and J ends, which lost 1 base and 6 bases, there was a span of 7 bases. The germline gives CDR1 LGHDT, CDR2 YNNKEL (reference sequence). The CDR3 loop spans 12 amino acids. The CDR3 nucleotides read TGTGCCAGCAGCCAAGGGCCGTTCGAGCAGTACTTC. The encoded protein is CASSQGPFEQYF.

V is TRBV5-4 and J is TRBJ2-2; 10 bases align to TRBD1. This CDR3 spans 14 amino acids. With 7 bases clipped from V and 8 bases from J, the junction kept 8 bases outside the gene matches. CDR1 and CDR2 (germline): SGHNT, YYREEE (reference sequence). CDR3 sequence (DNA): TGTGCCAGCGGCCGGGACAGGGGAAGAGGGGAGCTGTTTTTT. This translates into CASGRDRGRGELFF.